This T cell receptor (beta chain) was profiled in a study of T cells expressing NK-cell markers. 5'RACE template switching with UMIs produced the TCR beta cDNA. Each CDR3 protein gets one entry in TCRdb, which reprocessed the 5' RACE reads and gives no DNA. Reported are fewer than 400,000 distinct CDR3 sequences; the ten largest clones contain 5% to 5.5%. Points from the study as a whole: HCMV specificity of expanded NKG2C+ T cell clones remained unclear.

As to this clonotype: What it recognizes is unknown.

This CDR3 has 13 amino acids. The sequence was collected from a man aged 18 to 69 in good health. V and J are TRBV21-1 and TRBJ2-7. TRBV21-1 is labeled a pseudogene. Sequencing was performed on blood T cells: a sorted CD56 or NKG2C T cell subset, CD4+ or CD8+ T cells, or bulk PBMC T cells (not recorded which). The CDR3: CASSTENRYEQYF.